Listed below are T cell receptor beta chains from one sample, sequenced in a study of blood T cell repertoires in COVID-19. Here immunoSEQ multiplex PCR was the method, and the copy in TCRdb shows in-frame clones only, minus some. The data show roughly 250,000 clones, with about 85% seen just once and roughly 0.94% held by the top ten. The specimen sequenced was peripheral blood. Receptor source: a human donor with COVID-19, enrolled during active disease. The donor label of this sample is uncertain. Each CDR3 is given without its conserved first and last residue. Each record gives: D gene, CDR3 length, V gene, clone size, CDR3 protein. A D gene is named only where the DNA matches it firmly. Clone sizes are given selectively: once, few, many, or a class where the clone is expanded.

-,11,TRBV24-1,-,ATSSVALDEQF
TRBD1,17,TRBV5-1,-,ASSFSPPGQGSQMNSYT
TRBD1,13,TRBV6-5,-,ASSREGTGWRGYT
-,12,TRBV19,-,ASSGGGDTYEQY
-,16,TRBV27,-,ASSSRQGRSPSTDTQY
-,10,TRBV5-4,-,ASSFGTGELF
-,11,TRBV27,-,ASSPSRNYGYT
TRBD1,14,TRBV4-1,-,ASSQAGTEFNQPQH
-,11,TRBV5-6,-,ASSLSVNTEAF
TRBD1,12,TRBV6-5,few,ASSTGVGFTEAF
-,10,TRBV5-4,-,ASSRRVGELF
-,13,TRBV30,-,AWSTTPRGGEKLF
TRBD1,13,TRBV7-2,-,ASSFYDRALYGYT
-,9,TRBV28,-,ASSSLESQY
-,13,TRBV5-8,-,ASSPRVNSNQPQH
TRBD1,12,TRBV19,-,ASRQRDRGSPLH
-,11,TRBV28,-,ASSQGQNYGYT
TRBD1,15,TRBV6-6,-,ASSRGQGSGSNQPQH
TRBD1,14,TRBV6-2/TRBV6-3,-,ASSLRTGSSSPPLH
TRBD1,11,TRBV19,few,ASTFTGGQPQH
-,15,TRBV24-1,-,ATSDGDIGNLNTEAF
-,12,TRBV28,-,ASSLGINRDGYT
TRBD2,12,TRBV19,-,ASSISPGRDEQF
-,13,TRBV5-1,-,ASSSLSLGPETQY
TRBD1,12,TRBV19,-,ASTLRQGYYGYT
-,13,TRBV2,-,ASSVETTLGYEQF
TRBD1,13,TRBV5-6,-,ASSLQGQGAYEQY
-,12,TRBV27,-,ASSLSRENTEAF
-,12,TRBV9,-,ASSVDPEGNTIY
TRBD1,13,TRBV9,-,ASSATGRENQPQH
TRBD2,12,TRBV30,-,AWSVLSGREAQY
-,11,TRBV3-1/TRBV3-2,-,ASSSVFNEKLF
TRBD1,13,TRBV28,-,ASSSFTGEGNTIY
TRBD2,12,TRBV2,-,ASSELAGGSEQF
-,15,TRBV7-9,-,ASSLELGFFNGEEQY
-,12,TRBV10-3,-,AISESGGGTEAF
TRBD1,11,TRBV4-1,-,ASSETGGTEAF
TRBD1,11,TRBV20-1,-,SAGETGPGGYT
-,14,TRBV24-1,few,ATSEAGTSSNQPQH
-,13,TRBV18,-,ASSPLGDSNQPQH
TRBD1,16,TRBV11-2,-,ASSLGTGGVVNTGELF
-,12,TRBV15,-,ASQTGWLYYEQY
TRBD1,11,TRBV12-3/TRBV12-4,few,ASNPGQNSPLH
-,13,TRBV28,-,ASSSFGTDSYEQY
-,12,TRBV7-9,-,ASARMAPNEKLF
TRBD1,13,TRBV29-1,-,SGRIQGQGAGELF
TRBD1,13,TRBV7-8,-,ASSLAGRGEGPLH
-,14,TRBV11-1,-,ASSLASGLSGNTIY
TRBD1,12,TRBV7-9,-,ASSRQGELYEQY
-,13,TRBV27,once,ASSLYREIRQPQH
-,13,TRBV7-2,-,ASSLLGLLYNEQF
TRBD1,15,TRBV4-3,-,ASSQARTGYPGNTIY
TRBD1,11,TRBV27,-,ASKPGQGGGYT
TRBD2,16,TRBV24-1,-,ATSLGLAGKEGTGELF
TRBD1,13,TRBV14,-,ASSQDLPDRQGYT
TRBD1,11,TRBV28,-,ASSGDRAIGYT
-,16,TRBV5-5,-,ASSRGGHDRGPNYGYT
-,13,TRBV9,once,ASSPRGRGQETQY
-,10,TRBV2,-,ASSEGFRTQY